These T cell receptor beta chains were read from a single sample in a study of cytotoxic CD8 clonotypes in ibrutinib-treated CLL. Clones were read by immunoSEQ multiplex PCR, and TCRdb kept only the in-frame ones, dropping some. The table includes some 11,000 clones, approximately 65% detected once. The sample was PBMCs, taken before ibrutinib treatment. The receptor set was obtained from a human donor with chronic lymphocytic leukemia. Each CDR3 is given with its conserved first and last residue. Expanded clones are given a class, and other clones once, few, many or no size at all.

V	size	J	CDR3
TRBV4-1	-	TRBJ2-5	CASSQATDDDQQETQYF
TRBV7-2	-	TRBJ2-5	CASSLVHSPQETQYF
TRBV15	-	TRBJ1-6	CATEADNSPLHF
TRBV6-5	-	TRBJ2-7	CASSYSPGQVYEQYF
TRBV27	-	TRBJ2-7	CASSLSNPGVSYEQYF
TRBV7-9	-	TRBJ1-4	CASDRLNEKLFF
TRBV4-1	medium-sized	TRBJ1-2	CASSQEIANYGYTF
TRBV2	-	TRBJ2-1	CASLRRGGYNEQFF
TRBV5-6	-	TRBJ1-2	CASSLVREGGYTF
TRBV6-1	-	TRBJ2-7	CASSEEGGGSYEQYF
TRBV28	-	TRBJ1-5	CASSLPQNAIQSQHF
TRBV27	few	TRBJ2-7	CASSSTGGTEAYEQYF
TRBV30	once	TRBJ2-5	CAWRVGQETQYF
TRBV11-2	-	TRBJ2-3	CASSLGGGPDTQYF
TRBV7-2	-	TRBJ2-1	CASSSYLGRTYNEQFF
TRBV5-4	-	TRBJ1-2	CASSLRVGNYTF
TRBV10-1	once	TRBJ1-1	CASRPTRRAFF
TRBV29-1	-	TRBJ1-1	CSVVPGGRTEAFF
TRBV27	few	TRBJ2-7	CASRGGFRMGEQYF
TRBV9	few	TRBJ1-2	CASSVATGTGSGYTF